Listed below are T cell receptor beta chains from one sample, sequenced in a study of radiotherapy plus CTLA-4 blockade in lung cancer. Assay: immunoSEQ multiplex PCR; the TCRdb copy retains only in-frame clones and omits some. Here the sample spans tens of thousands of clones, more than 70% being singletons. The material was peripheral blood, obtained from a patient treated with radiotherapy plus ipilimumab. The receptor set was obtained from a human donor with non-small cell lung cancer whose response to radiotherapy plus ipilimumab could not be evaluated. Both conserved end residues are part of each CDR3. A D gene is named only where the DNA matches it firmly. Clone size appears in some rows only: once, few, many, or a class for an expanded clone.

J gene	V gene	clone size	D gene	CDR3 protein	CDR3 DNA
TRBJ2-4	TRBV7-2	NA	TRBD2	CASSLELAGDGDIQYF	TGTGCCAGCAGCTTAGAGCTAGCGGGAGATGGCGACATTCAGTACTTC
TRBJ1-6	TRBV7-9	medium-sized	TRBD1	CASSPGQGWASPLHF	TGTGCCAGCAGCCCCGGACAGGGATGGGCTTCACCCCTCCACTTT
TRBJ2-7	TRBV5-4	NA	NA	CASSLGALTYEQYF	TGTGCCAGCAGCTTGGGAGCGCTTACCTACGAGCAGTACTTC
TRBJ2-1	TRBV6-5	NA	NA	CASSYSGLENREQFF	TGTGCCAGCAGTTACTCGGGACTGGAAAACCGTGAGCAGTTCTTC
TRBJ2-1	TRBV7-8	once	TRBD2	CASSSSGGSWNEQFF	TGTGCCAGCAGCTCCAGCGGCGGGAGTTGGAATGAGCAGTTCTTC
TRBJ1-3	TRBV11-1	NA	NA	CASSLTVRNTIYF	TGTGCCAGCAGCTTAACAGTCCGAAACACCATATATTTT
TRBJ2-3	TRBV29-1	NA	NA	CSVEGQWDTQYF	TGCAGCGTTGAAGGACAATGGGATACGCAGTATTTT
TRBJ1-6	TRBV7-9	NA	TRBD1	CASTGTGGNSPLHF	TGTGCCAGCACCGGGACAGGGGGAAATTCACCCCTCCACTTT
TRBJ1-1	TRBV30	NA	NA	CARSVTRGSEAFF	TGTGCCCGGAGTGTCACAAGGGGGAGTGAAGCTTTCTTT
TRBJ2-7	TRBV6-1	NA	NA	CASSTREDYEQYF	TGTGCCAGCAGCACCCGGGAAGACTACGAGCAGTACTTC
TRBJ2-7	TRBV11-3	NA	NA	CASSGGSYEQYF	TGTGCCAGCAGCGGGGGGTCCTACGAGCAGTACTTC
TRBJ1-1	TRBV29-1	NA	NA	CSVLEGGRKTEAFF	TGCAGCGTCCTGGAGGGGGGGCGGAAAACTGAAGCTTTCTTT
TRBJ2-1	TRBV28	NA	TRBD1	CASSLPGTGAYEQFF	TGTGCCAGCAGTTTACCGGGGACAGGGGCCTATGAGCAGTTCTTC
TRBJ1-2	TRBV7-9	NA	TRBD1	CASSPPGQGNYGYTF	TGTGCCAGCAGCCCTCCGGGACAGGGGAATTATGGCTACACCTTC
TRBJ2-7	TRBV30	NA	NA	CAWSPRGAVSEQYF	TGTGCCTGGAGTCCCCGGGGGGCTGTCAGCGAGCAGTACTTC
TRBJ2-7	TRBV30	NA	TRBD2	CAWSGLLAGKPSSYEQYF	TGTGCCTGGAGTGGTTTACTAGCGGGGAAACCTAGCTCCTACGAGCAGTACTTC
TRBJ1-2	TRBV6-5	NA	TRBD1	CATRTGGTGNYGYTF	TGTGCCACCAGGACAGGGGGCACGGGGAACTATGGCTACACCTTC
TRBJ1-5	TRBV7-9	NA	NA	CASSLHLTNYADQPQHF	TGTGCCAGCAGCTTACACCTCACTAATTATGCGGATCAGCCCCAGCATTTT
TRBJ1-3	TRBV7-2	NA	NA	CASSPGGGAGNTIYF	TGTGCCAGCAGCCCCGGAGGGGGGGCTGGAAACACCATATATTTT
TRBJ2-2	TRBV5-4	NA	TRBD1	CASSSTPGQENTGELFF	TGTGCCAGCAGCTCGACGCCCGGACAGGAGAACACCGGGGAGCTGTTTTTT
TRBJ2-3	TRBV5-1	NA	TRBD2	CASSSTGLAATDTQYF	TGCGCCAGCAGCTCCACGGGACTAGCGGCCACAGATACGCAGTATTTT
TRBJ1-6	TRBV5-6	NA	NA	CASSRTVYNSPLHF	TGTGCCAGCAGCAGGACAGTCTATAATTCACCCCTCCACTTT
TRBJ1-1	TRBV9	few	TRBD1	CASSVASTGVSTEAFF	TGTGCCAGCAGCGTAGCCTCCACAGGGGTTAGCACTGAAGCTTTCTTT
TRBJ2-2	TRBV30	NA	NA	CAWSKELANTGELFF	TGTGCCTGGAGCAAAGAGCTCGCGAACACCGGGGAGCTGTTTTTT
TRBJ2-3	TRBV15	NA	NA	CATSRSTDTQYF	TGTGCCACCAGCCGTAGCACAGATACGCAGTATTTT
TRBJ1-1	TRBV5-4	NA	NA	CASSSSGENTEAFF	TGTGCCAGCAGCTCCTCGGGGGAGAACACTGAAGCTTTCTTT
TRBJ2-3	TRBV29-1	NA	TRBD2	CSGRTSGRTRTDTQYF	TGCAGCGGTAGGACTAGCGGGAGGACGCGAACAGATACGCAGTATTTT
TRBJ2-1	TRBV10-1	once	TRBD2	CASSAASGYSYNEQFF	TGCGCCAGCAGTGCGGCTAGCGGGTACTCCTACAATGAGCAGTTCTTC
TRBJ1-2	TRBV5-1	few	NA	CASNWGHQDYSADGYTF	TGCGCCAGCAATTGGGGACACCAAGACTACTCAGCAGATGGCTACACCTTC
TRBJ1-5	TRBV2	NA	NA	CASSETSYSNQPQHF	TGTGCCAGCAGTGAAACGAGTTATAGCAATCAGCCCCAGCATTTT
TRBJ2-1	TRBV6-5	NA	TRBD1	CASSYSWTGDNEQFF	TGTGCCAGCAGTTACTCCTGGACAGGGGATAACGAGCAGTTCTTC
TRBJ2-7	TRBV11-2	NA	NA	CASSWSSYEQYF	TGTGCCAGCAGCTGGTCTAGCTACGAGCAGTACTTC
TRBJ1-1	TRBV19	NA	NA	CASRGGGNGNAEAFF	TGTGCCAGTAGGGGGGGAGGAAACGGCAACGCTGAAGCTTTCTTT
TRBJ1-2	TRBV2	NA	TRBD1	CASKRDRIVSYGYTF	TGTGCCAGCAAACGGGACAGAATTGTGAGCTATGGCTACACCTTC
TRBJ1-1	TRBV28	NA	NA	CASHSSSRDTEAFF	TGTGCCAGCCACTCCAGTAGCCGGGACACTGAAGCTTTCTTT
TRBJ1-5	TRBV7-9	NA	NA	CASSETGHSNQPQHF	TGTGCCAGCAGCGAAACAGGGCATAGCAATCAGCCCCAGCATTTT
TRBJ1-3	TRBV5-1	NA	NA	CASSLAGVSGNTIYF	TGCGCCAGCAGCTTGGCCGGGGTGTCTGGAAACACCATATATTTT
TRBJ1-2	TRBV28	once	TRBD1	CAIKRQGAGYGYTF	TGTGCCATCAAACGACAGGGGGCAGGCTATGGCTACACCTTC
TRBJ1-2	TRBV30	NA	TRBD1	CAWNHRGTGGEYGYTF	TGTGCCTGGAACCACCGAGGGACAGGGGGCGAGTATGGCTACACCTTC
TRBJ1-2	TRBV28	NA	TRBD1	CASAGKGQASSGYTF	TGTGCCAGCGCCGGAAAGGGACAGGCATCGAGCGGCTACACCTTC
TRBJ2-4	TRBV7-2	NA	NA	CASSPGGGGKNIQYF	TGTGCCAGCAGCCCGGGGGGCGGAGGCAAAAACATTCAGTACTTC
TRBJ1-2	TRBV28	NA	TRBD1	CASRIGQGDGYTF	TGTGCCAGCAGGATCGGACAGGGAGATGGCTACACCTTC
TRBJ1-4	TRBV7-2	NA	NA	CASSLRGSNEKLFF	TGTGCCAGCAGCCTCCGGGGGTCTAATGAAAAACTGTTTTTT
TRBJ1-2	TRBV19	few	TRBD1	CASSQTRTGWGYGYTF	TGTGCCAGTAGCCAAACTCGGACAGGGTGGGGCTATGGCTACACCTTC
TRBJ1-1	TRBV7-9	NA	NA	CASSLAGWGAEAFF	TGTGCCAGCAGCTTAGCGGGCTGGGGGGCTGAAGCTTTCTTT
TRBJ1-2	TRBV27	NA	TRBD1	CASRPDPPQGALHGYTF	TGTGCCAGCAGACCAGACCCCCCGCAGGGGGCGTTACATGGCTACACCTTC
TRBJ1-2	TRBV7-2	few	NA	CASKGGGIGGYTF	TGTGCCAGCAAAGGGGGAGGGATTGGGGGCTACACCTTC
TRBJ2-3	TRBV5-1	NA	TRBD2	CASSLALVAGGKDTQYF	TGCGCCAGCAGCTTGGCCCTAGTAGCGGGGGGTAAAGATACGCAGTATTTT
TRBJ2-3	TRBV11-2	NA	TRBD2	CALQGLVRTDTQYF	TGTGCCCTCCAGGGACTAGTCAGGACAGATACGCAGTATTTT
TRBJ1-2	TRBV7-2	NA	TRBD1	CASSLTWDRARYGYTF	TGTGCCAGCAGCTTGACTTGGGACAGGGCTCGCTATGGCTACACCTTC
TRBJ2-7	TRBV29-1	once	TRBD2	CSATGLAGGGFSYEQYF	TGCAGCGCAACGGGACTAGCGGGAGGGGGTTTTAGCTACGAGCAGTACTTC
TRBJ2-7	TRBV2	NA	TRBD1	CASSPDRVYEQYF	TGTGCCAGCAGTCCCGACAGGGTCTACGAGCAGTACTTC
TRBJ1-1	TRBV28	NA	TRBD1	CASSRQGNTEAFF	TGTGCCAGCAGCCGACAGGGTAACACTGAAGCTTTCTTT